What follows is one TCR beta chain and its context. Its antigen is still unknown. This CDR3 contains 13 residues. Germline V CDR1 and CDR2: MGHDK, SYGVNS. V was clipped by 8 bases and J by 1 base; unmatched bases: 4. The data were taken from a study of CD8 T cells in Susac syndrome. Study-wide context: Each patient with Susac syndrome, at the time of blood draw, was therapy-naive, on corticosteroids, or on intravenous immunoglobulin alone. Study observations and caveats: The CD4+ T cell repertoires that were profiled in Susac syndrome showed no clonal expansion.

It was with random hexamers that about 0.45 to 1 ug RNA was reverse transcribed. One entry per CDR3 protein, called by TCRdb with MiXCR from the immunoSEQ multiplex PCR reads. The data show some 180,000 distinct CDR3 sequences, 90% to 95% seen once. The Susac syndrome patients fit the recently defined diagnostic criteria for definite or probable disease. Negative isolation yielded the CD8+ and CD4+ T cells, while FACS enriched the TEMRA cells. The receptor's source is a human donor with Susac syndrome. Input material: CD4+ T cells from PBMCs. The chain combines TRBV25-1 with TRBJ1-1, with 7 bases aligning to TRBD1. The CDR3 loop is CASAGQSNTEAFF. The CDR3 nucleotides read TGTGCCAGCGCGGGACAGTCGAACACTGAAGCTTTCTTT.